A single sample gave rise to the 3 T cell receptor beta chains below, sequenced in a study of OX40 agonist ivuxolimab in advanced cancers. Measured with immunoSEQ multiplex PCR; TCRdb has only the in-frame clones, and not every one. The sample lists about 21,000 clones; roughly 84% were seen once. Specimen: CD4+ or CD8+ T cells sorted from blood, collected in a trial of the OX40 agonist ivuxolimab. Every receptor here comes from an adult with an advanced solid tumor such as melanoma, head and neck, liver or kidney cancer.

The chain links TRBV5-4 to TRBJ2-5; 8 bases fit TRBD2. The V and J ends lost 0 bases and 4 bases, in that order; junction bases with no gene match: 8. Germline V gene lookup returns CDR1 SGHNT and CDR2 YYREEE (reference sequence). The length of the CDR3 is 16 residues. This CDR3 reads CASSLEAGGQRETQYF. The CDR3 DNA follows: TGTGCCAGCAGCTTGGAGGCGGGGGGCCAAAGAGAGACCCAGTACTTC. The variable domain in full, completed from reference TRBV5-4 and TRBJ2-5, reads ETGVTQSPTHLIKTRGQQVTLRCSSQSGHNTVSWYQQALGQGPQFIFQYYREEENGRGNFPPRFSGLQFPNYSSELNVNALELDDSALYLCASSLEAGGQRETQYFGPGTRLLVL.

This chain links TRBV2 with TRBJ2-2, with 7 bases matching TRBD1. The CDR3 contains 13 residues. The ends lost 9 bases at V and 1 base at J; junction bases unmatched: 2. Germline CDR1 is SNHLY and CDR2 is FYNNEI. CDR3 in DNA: TGTGCCAGAAACAGGGGGAACACCGGGGAGCTGTTTTTT. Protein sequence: CARNRGNTGELFF.

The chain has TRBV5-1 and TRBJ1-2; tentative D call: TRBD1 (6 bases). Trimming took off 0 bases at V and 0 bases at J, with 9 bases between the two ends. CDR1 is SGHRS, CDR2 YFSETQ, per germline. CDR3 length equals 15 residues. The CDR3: CASSLDGTTNYGYTF. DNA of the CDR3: TGCGCCAGCAGCTTGGACGGGACAACTAACTATGGCTACACCTTC.